Detailed here is one T cell receptor (beta chain). Its antigen is not identified. It was by 5' RACE with UMI labels that the TRB cDNA libraries were prepared. TCRdb derives one entry per CDR3 protein from the 5' RACE reads, leaving out DNA. This sample carries some 150,000 distinct CDR3 sequences, with 0.41% going to the ten biggest clones. CD45RO-CCR7+CD27+CD95- expression identified naive CD8+ T cells. The sample belongs to a study of CXCR3-negative and CXCR3-positive naive CD8 T cells. Study-wide findings and caveats: Memory CD8+ T cell repertoires were far less diverse than both naive subsets. CXCR3-negative naive cells had less hydrophobic TRB CDR3s than did CXCR3-positive naive cells. Upon cryopreservation, CXCR3 expression partially decreased, and most assays used fresh PBMCs. Naive cells that were CXCR3-negative or CXCR3-positive used TRBV-TRBJ genes alike, while memory cells diverged.

This CDR3 is 11 amino acids long. Per the germline V gene, CDR1 is WSHSY and CDR2 is SAAADI. This TCR came from a human donor in good health. Some clones in this sample may be carry-over from other donors' samples. The chain is built from TRBV10-2 and TRBJ2-3. The sample consisted of naive CXCR3+ CD8+ T cells from blood. Subset defined: CD45RO-CCR7+CD27+CD95- naive CD8+ T cells expressing CXCR3 (TNR3+). This CDR3 reads CATQVSDTQYF.